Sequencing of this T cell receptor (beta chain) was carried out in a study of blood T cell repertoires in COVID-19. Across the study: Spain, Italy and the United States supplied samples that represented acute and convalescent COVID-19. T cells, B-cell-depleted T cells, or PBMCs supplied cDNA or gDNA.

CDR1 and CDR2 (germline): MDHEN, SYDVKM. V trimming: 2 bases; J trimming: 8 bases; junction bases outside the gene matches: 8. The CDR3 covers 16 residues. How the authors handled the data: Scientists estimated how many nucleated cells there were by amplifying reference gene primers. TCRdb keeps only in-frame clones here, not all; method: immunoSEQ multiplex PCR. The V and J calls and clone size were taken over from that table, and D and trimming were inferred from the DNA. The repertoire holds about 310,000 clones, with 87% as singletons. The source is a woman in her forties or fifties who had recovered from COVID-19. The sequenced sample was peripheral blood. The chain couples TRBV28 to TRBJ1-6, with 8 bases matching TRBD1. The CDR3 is CASSLPGTGRDSPLHF. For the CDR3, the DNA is TGTGCCAGCAGTTTACCAGGGACAGGTCGGGATTCACCCCTCCACTTT.